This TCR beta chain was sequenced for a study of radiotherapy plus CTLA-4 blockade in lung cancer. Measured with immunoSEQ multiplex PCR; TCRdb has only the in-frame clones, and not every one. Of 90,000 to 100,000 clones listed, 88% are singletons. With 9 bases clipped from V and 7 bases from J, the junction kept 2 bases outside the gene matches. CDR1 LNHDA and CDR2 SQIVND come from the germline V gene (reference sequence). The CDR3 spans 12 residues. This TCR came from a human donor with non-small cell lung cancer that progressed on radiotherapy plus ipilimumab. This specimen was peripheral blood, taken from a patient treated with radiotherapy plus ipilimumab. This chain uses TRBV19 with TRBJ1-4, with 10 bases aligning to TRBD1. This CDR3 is CASRDRGEKLFF. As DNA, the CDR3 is TGTGCCAGCCGGGACAGGGGTGAAAAACTGTTTTTT.